The rows below give T cell receptor beta chains drawn from one sample of a study of cytomegalovirus exposure and HLA in healthy donors. Clones were read by immunoSEQ multiplex PCR, and TCRdb kept only the in-frame ones, dropping some. The sample carries about 110,000 clones, roughly 80% recorded once. The specimen was PBMCs. The receptors were sampled from a man aged 25 to 40 in good health and CMV-seronegative. The CDR3 runs from the conserved cysteine through the conserved F or W. The D gene is left open where the match is weak. Size tells how often a clone was seen (once, few, many) or the class of an expanded clone, and some rows leave it out.

CDR3aa,CDR3nt,abundance,v_gene,j_gene,d_gene,len
CATRTETYEQYF,TGTGCCACCCGGACAGAGACCTACGAGCAGTACTTC,medium-sized,TRBV27,TRBJ2-7,-,12
CASSLGGASHIQYF,TGCGCCAGCAGCTTGGGGGGCGCCAGTCACATTCAGTACTTC,-,TRBV5-1,TRBJ2-4,-,14
CASSEYGAYEQYF,TGTGCCAGCAGTGAATACGGGGCCTACGAGCAGTACTTC,-,TRBV25-1,TRBJ2-7,-,13
CASSQPPDGTYEQYF,TGCGCCAGCAGCCAACCTCCGGACGGGACCTACGAGCAGTACTTC,few,TRBV4-1,TRBJ2-7,-,15
CASSSGGGGETQYF,TGTGCCAGCAGTTCAGGGGGCGGGGGAGAGACCCAGTACTTC,-,TRBV5-6,TRBJ2-5,-,14
CASSGSGGSSYNEQFF,TGTGCCAGCAGCGGCTCCGGCGGAAGCTCCTACAATGAGCAGTTCTTC,-,TRBV9,TRBJ2-1,-,16
CAWSSLYLKEETQYF,TGTGCCTGGAGTAGCCTCTACCTCAAGGAGGAGACCCAGTACTTC,-,TRBV30,TRBJ2-5,-,15
CASSVAFGRSYEQYF,TGTGCCAGCAGCGTAGCTTTCGGGAGGTCCTACGAGCAGTACTTC,-,TRBV9,TRBJ2-7,TRBD2,15
CASSPVRDQPQHF,TGTGCCAGCTCACCGGTGAGGGATCAGCCCCAGCATTTT,once,TRBV18,TRBJ1-5,-,13
CASSQTGLEDNEQFF,TGTGCCAGCAGCCAAACGGGACTAGAGGACAATGAGCAGTTCTTC,-,TRBV4-2,TRBJ2-1,TRBD2,15
CASSMAGEGYDEQFF,TGTGCCAGTAGTATGGCAGGGGAAGGGTACGATGAGCAGTTCTTC,few,TRBV19,TRBJ2-1,-,15
CASSQLLAGGPDTQYF,TGTGCCAGCAGCCAACTACTAGCGGGAGGGCCAGATACGCAGTATTTT,few,TRBV4-2,TRBJ2-3,TRBD2,16
CATSYGGREKLFF,TGTGCCACCAGCTACGGGGGGAGAGAAAAACTGTTTTTT,once,TRBV15,TRBJ1-4,-,13
CASSFTGLRGYTF,TGTGCCAGCAGCTTTACAGGGCTTCGAGGCTACACCTTC,-,TRBV11-2,TRBJ1-2,-,13
CASSERDSYNEQFF,TGTGCCAGCAGTGAGCGCGACTCCTACAATGAGCAGTTCTTC,-,TRBV6-4,TRBJ2-1,-,14
CASTSGTGYEQYF,TGTGCCAGCACCTCCGGGACAGGGTACGAGCAGTACTTC,few,TRBV6-1,TRBJ2-7,TRBD1,13
CASSEPPGGGNTIYF,TGTGCCAGCAGCGAGCCCCCAGGGGGTGGAAACACCATATATTTT,-,TRBV9,TRBJ1-3,TRBD1,15
CASAGGDTQYF,TGTGCCAGCGCAGGGGGAGATACGCAGTATTTT,-,TRBV25-1,TRBJ2-3,TRBD1,11
CAWSGELAKNIQYF,TGTGCCTGGAGTGGAGAGCTCGCCAAAAACATTCAGTACTTC,once,TRBV30,TRBJ2-4,-,14
CASRLAGGLYNEQFF,TGTGCCAGCAGACTAGCGGGGGGCCTATACAATGAGCAGTTCTTC,-,TRBV11-2,TRBJ2-1,TRBD2,15
CASTNQGSSPLHF,TGTGCCAGTACGAACCAGGGTTCCTCACCCCTCCACTTT,-,TRBV19,TRBJ1-6,-,13
CASSTPDRGQTQYF,TGTGCCAGCAGTACTCCGGACAGGGGTCAGACCCAGTACTTC,few,TRBV28,TRBJ2-5,TRBD1,14
CASSGTGRRGYEQYF,TGTGCCAGCAGTGGGACAGGCCGTCGGGGGTACGAGCAGTACTTC,once,TRBV2,TRBJ2-7,-,15
CAISPRGSGSTEQYF,TGTGCCATCAGTCCCCGGGGTAGCGGGAGCACCGAGCAGTACTTC,-,TRBV10-3,TRBJ2-7,TRBD2,15
CASSDSTSGGATDTQYF,TGTGCCAGCAGTGACTCCACTAGCGGGGGGGCAACAGATACGCAGTATTTT,-,TRBV6-4,TRBJ2-3,TRBD2,17
CASSPRGANVLTF,TGCGCCAGCAGCCCTAGGGGGGCCAACGTCCTGACTTTC,-,TRBV4-1,TRBJ2-6,-,13
CASSLGGQGGTEAFF,TGCGCCAGCAGCTTGGGTGGACAGGGAGGCACTGAAGCTTTCTTT,-,TRBV5-1,TRBJ1-1,TRBD1,15
CASSSVDRVNEQYF,TGCGCCAGCAGCTCTGTAGACAGGGTGAACGAGCAGTACTTC,-,TRBV5-1,TRBJ2-7,TRBD1,14
CASSQGANNEQFF,TGTGCCAGCAGCCAAGGGGCGAACAATGAGCAGTTCTTC,-,TRBV6-4,TRBJ2-1,-,13
CASSVVAGGAGELFF,TGTGCCAGCAGCGTAGTGGCGGGAGGGGCCGGGGAGCTGTTTTTT,-,TRBV9,TRBJ2-2,TRBD2,15
CASSDGTGVYNEQFF,TGTGCCAGCAGTGACGGGACAGGGGTTTACAATGAGCAGTTCTTC,few,TRBV6-4,TRBJ2-1,TRBD1,15
CASSASPDSSYEQYF,TGTGCCAGCAGCGCCTCCCCGGACAGCTCCTACGAGCAGTACTTC,few,TRBV6-1,TRBJ2-7,-,15
CASSLQGWEAFF,TGCGCCAGCAGCCTTCAGGGGTGGGAAGCTTTCTTT,once,TRBV5-1,TRBJ1-1,-,12
CAWRVGGGREGFF,TGTGCCTGGAGGGTAGGGGGCGGGCGAGAGGGTTTCTTT,-,TRBV30,TRBJ1-1,TRBD1,13
CASSPPPDNYGYTF,TGTGCCAGCAGTCCGCCGCCAGATAACTATGGCTACACCTTC,-,TRBV28,TRBJ1-2,-,14
CASSQDGTSSEEQYF,TGCGCCAGCAGCCAAGACGGGACTAGCTCTGAAGAGCAGTACTTC,-,TRBV4-1,TRBJ2-7,TRBD2,15
CASSQAGLAGGRYEQYF,TGCGCCAGCAGCCAAGCGGGACTAGCGGGAGGGAGGTACGAGCAGTACTTC,-,TRBV4-1,TRBJ2-7,TRBD2,17
CASSLAGVGNTIYF,TGCGCCAGCAGCTTGGCAGGGGTCGGAAACACCATATATTTT,-,TRBV5-1,TRBJ1-3,-,14
CARSPSGGNQPQHF,TGTGCCAGGTCTCCCTCAGGGGGCAATCAGCCCCAGCATTTT,-,TRBV27,TRBJ1-5,-,14
CASAGTRSPHEQFF,TGTGCCAGTGCCGGGACTAGGAGCCCGCATGAGCAGTTCTTC,-,TRBV19,TRBJ2-1,TRBD2,14
CASSPGGAYEQYF,TGTGCCAGCAGTCCCGGTGGTGCCTACGAGCAGTACTTC,-,TRBV27,TRBJ2-7,-,13
CASSLSGSPYEQYF,TGTGCCAGCAGTCTTAGCGGGAGTCCCTACGAGCAGTACTTC,-,TRBV28,TRBJ2-7,TRBD2,14
CASSLELESNTGELFF,TGCGCCAGCAGCTTGGAGTTGGAGTCGAACACCGGGGAGCTGTTTTTT,-,TRBV5-1,TRBJ2-2,-,16
CAWNPSGGNRYEQYF,TGTGCCTGGAACCCTAGCGGGGGAAACCGCTACGAGCAGTACTTC,-,TRBV30,TRBJ2-7,TRBD2,15
CASKIAGGQGEQYF,TGTGCCAGCAAAATAGCGGGGGGGCAGGGCGAGCAGTACTTC,-,TRBV13,TRBJ2-7,TRBD2,14
CASSQLSGMITNEKLFF,TGTGCCAGCAGCCAACTAAGCGGGATGATAACTAATGAAAAACTGTTTTTT,once,TRBV14,TRBJ1-4,-,17
CAGLGQSSYTF,TGTGCCGGCCTTGGACAGAGCAGCTACACCTTC,-,TRBV6-1,TRBJ1-2,-,11
CASSRPTSDSYEQYF,TGTGCCAGCAGCCGTCCGACTAGCGATTCCTACGAGCAGTACTTC,-,TRBV13,TRBJ2-7,TRBD2,15
CASSLARGQPQHF,TGTGCCAGCAGCTTAGCCAGGGGACAGCCCCAGCATTTT,-,TRBV7-2,TRBJ1-5,-,13
CASSAPPQRGAITDTQYF,TGTGCCAGCAGCGCCCCCCCCCAGCGGGGGGCGATAACAGATACGCAGTATTTT,-,TRBV5-6,TRBJ2-3,TRBD2,18
CASSTQLEDEQFF,TGCGCCAGCAGCACCCAGTTAGAGGATGAGCAGTTCTTC,-,TRBV5-1,TRBJ2-1,-,13
CATSRDWAVSTDTQYF,TGTGCCACCAGCAGAGATTGGGCTGTTAGCACAGATACGCAGTATTTT,-,TRBV15,TRBJ2-3,-,16
CASSLAQGARNIQYF,TGTGCCAGCAGCTTAGCACAGGGGGCGAGAAACATTCAGTACTTC,-,TRBV7-9,TRBJ2-4,TRBD1,15